The 21 T cell receptor beta chains below all came from one sample that was sequenced in a study of CD8 T cells in ankylosing spondylitis (dated by TCRdb to 2017 to 2019). The library came from 5' RACE. The run used an Illumina HiSeq 2500. The raw public reads went through TCRdb reprocessing: fastp at Q25, MiXCR clone calling, in-frame beta chains kept. Each CDR3 protein gets just one entry, which takes the most common genes and DNA from the rows behind it. This sample holds around 300,000 distinct CDR3 sequences; 20% were observed only once. The top ten hold 3.5% of the sample. Sequences were obtained from blood, either unsorted or a sorted T cell fraction (not recorded which). The receptor set was obtained from a female donor with ankylosing spondylitis or in good health (not recorded which).

This chain connects TRBV28 to TRBJ2-7; D remains unclear. V lost 6 bases to trimming and J lost 7 bases, with 13 bases between them. Germline V gives CDR1 MDHEN, CDR2 SYDVKM. The CDR3 spans 12 residues. CDR3 DNA: TGTGCCAGCAGCAATGACGCTATAGAGCAGTACTTC. Amino acids: CASSNDAIEQYF.

V gene TRBV30 combines with J gene TRBJ1-2; D is undetermined. CDR3 length equals 14 residues. Germline V gene data show CDR1 as GTSNPN and CDR2 as SVGIG (reference sequence). V lost 5 bases and J lost 0, with 13 bases in between. The CDR3, as DNA: TGTGCCTGGGCCGGCCCGAAAACTAACTATGGCTACACCTTC. This gives the protein CAWAGPKTNYGYTF.

The genes are TRBV14 and TRBJ1-1; possibly TRBD1 for D (6 bases). The CDR3 extends over 19 amino acids. V was trimmed by 0 bases and J by 3 bases, leaving 23 bases between them. From germline, CDR1 is SGHDN and CDR2 FVKESK. This CDR3 reads CASSQDRWFPGASHTEAFF. The CDR3, as DNA: TGTGCCAGCAGCCAAGATCGATGGTTCCCAGGGGCCTCGCACACTGAAGCTTTCTTT.

This clonotype was seen a handful of times. The chain combines TRBV12-5 with TRBJ2-1; D is undetermined. V was cut by 6 bases and J by 4 bases, with 13 bases left in between. This CDR3 contains 14 residues. Germline V lookup: CDR1 LGHNT, CDR2 FRNRAP. CDR3 in DNA: TGTGCTAGTGGGGATCGGACGCCTTACAATGAGCAGTTCTTC. It encodes CASGDRTPYNEQFF.

This clonotype has ten or more counts. This sequence joins TRBV6-1 and TRBJ1-1; D perhaps matches TRBD1 (6 bases). CDR3 length: 14 amino acids. Germline V gene lookup returns CDR1 MNHNS and CDR2 SASEGT. Trimming stripped 6 bases from V and 1 base from J, with 12 bases between. CDR3 sequence: CASSLRGQNTEAFF. The CDR3 nucleotides read TGTGCCAGCAGCCTAAGGGGACAGAACACTGAAGCTTTCTTT.

The table lists this clonotype with many counts. The chain employs TRBV12-3 or TRBV12-4 and TRBJ1-5; D remains unclear. With 2 bases removed from V and 3 bases from J, the gap between germline ends came to 5 bases. The CDR3 is 13 amino acids. CDR3 DNA: TGTGCCAGCAGTTTAACAGTCAATCAGCCCCAGCATTTT. Translating it yields CASSLTVNQPQHF.

This clonotype was detected ten times or more. Germline is not matched at one junction end, which may reflect a read error. V and J are TRBV12-3 or TRBV12-4 and TRBJ2-5, with unresolved D. The CDR3 runs 12 residues. The CDR3 sequence: CASSLGRETQYF. CDR3 bases: TGTGCCAGCAGCTTAGGTCGAGAGACCCAGTACTTC.

This clonotype came up many times. The CDR3 loop reads CASSLTGANKQYF. The CDR3 DNA reads TGTGCCAGCAGTTTGACAGGGGCAAATAAGCAGTACTTC. The chain carries TRBV12-3 or TRBV12-4 and TRBJ2-7; 8 bases fit TRBD1. CDR3 length: 13 amino acids. Trimming at V came to 3 bases and at J to 8 bases, leaving 6 bases not matched to a gene.

The gene calls are TRBV7-2 and TRBJ2-1; D possibly corresponds to TRBD2 (7 bases). Per germline, CDR1 SGHTA and CDR2 FQGNSA. V was shortened by 5 bases and J by 5 bases, with 19 bases between the two germline ends. The CDR3 length is 16 residues. Here the CDR3 reads CASSRRGPSGNNEQFF. As DNA, the CDR3 is TGTGCCAGCAGCCGCCGGGGGCCGAGCGGGAACAATGAGCAGTTCTTC.

The CDR3 bases are TGCGCCAGCCGGACTAGCGGGAGCGTCGGTGAGCAGTTCTTC. It yields the protein CASRTSGSVGEQFF. The V and J genes are TRBV10-1 and TRBJ2-1, with 13 nucleotides matching TRBD2. The V and J ends lost 8 bases and 9 bases, in that order; junction bases with no gene match: 7. The CDR3 extends over 14 amino acids. CDR1 and CDR2 (germline): WNHNN, SYGVQD (reference sequence).

The chain carries TRBV6-1 and TRBJ2-7; tentative D call: TRBD1 (6 bases). The CDR3 runs to 14 residues. Germline V lookup: CDR1 MNHNS, CDR2 SASEGT. Trimming took 7 bases from V and 5 from J, leaving 18 bases between them. The CDR3 here is CASKALGGMDEQYF. The DNA of the CDR3 is TGTGCCAGCAAAGCCCTTGGGGGCATGGACGAGCAGTACTTC.

This clonotype has a count of ten or more. The rearrangement uses TRBV10-3 and TRBJ2-7; D unresolved. The germline gives CDR1 ENHRY, CDR2 SYGVKD. This CDR3 is 12 amino acids long. V was clipped by 3 bases and J by 7 bases, with 10 bases between them. CDR3 in amino acids: CAISDTPQEQYF. CDR3 nucleotides: TGTGCCATCAGTGACACCCCCCAAGAGCAGTACTTC.

Written as DNA, the CDR3 is TGTGCCAGCAGCTTATCGGCTAGCACCTACAATGAGCAGTTCTTC. Amino acid sequence: CASSLSASTYNEQFF. The chain employs TRBV7-2 and TRBJ2-1; TRBD2 might be the D (5 bases). Germline V gene data show CDR1 as SGHTA and CDR2 as FQGNSA. The CDR3 loop spans 15 amino acids. V dropped 2 bases and J dropped 2 bases, with 10 bases sitting between them.

The chain couples TRBV11-2 to TRBJ2-3, with 8 bases lining up with TRBD2. The V segment lost 6 bases and the J segment 2 bases; nucleotides outside the gene matches: 7. The CDR3 contains 15 residues. The germline V gene encodes CDR1 SGHAT and CDR2 FQNNGV. CDR3 in DNA: TGTGCCAGCAGATTTACTAGCGGCTTCACAGATACGCAGTATTTT. This gives the protein CASRFTSGFTDTQYF.

CDR3 loop: CSVTPEYGTFSYEQYF. CDR3 coding DNA: TGCAGCGTCACCCCAGAATACGGGACATTCTCCTACGAGCAGTACTTC. V gene TRBV29-1 combines with J gene TRBJ2-7, with a tentative D call TRBD1 (6 bases). CDR3 length equals 16 residues. CDR1 and CDR2 from the germline V gene are SQVTM and ANQGSEA. V lost 6 bases to trimming and J lost 0 bases, with 21 bases between them.

The V and J genes are TRBV20-1 and TRBJ2-7; 7 bases agree with TRBD1. V dropped 3 bases and J dropped 4; count of bases not matched to a gene: 12. CDR1 DFQATT and CDR2 SNEGSKA come from the germline V gene (reference sequence). There are 15 residues in the CDR3. CDR3 coding DNA: TGCAGTGCTAGGGATCACAGGGGTCGACTTTACGAGCAGTACTTC. Its protein product is CSARDHRGRLYEQYF.

The chain is built from TRBV20-1 and TRBJ2-2; tentatively, D is TRBD2 (5 bases). CDR3 size: 15 residues. V was trimmed by 6 bases and J by 0 bases, leaving 14 bases between them. The germline CDR1 and CDR2 sequences are DFQATT and SNEGSKA (reference sequence). The CDR3 nucleotides read TGCAGTGCCACCCACTTAGCGTCGAACACCGGGGAGCTGTTTTTT. Its translation is CSATHLASNTGELFF.

The J gene is TRBJ2-7, the V gene TRBV7-6; no firm D call. Trimming cost V 5 bases and J 7 bases, with 15 bases left between them. Germline values: CDR1 SGHVS, CDR2 FNYEAQ. CDR3 size: 13 residues. CDR3 protein: CASSARQGLEQYF. CDR3 in DNA: TGTGCCAGCAGCGCAAGACAAGGCCTAGAGCAGTACTTC. The entire variable domain, with the rest obtained from reference TRBV7-6 and TRBJ2-7, is as follows: GAGVSQSPRYKVTKRGQDVALRCDPISGHVSLYWYRQALGQGPEFLTYFNYEAQQDKSGLPNDRFSAERPEGSISTLTIQRTEQRDSAMYRCASSARQGLEQYFGPGTRLTVT.

This clonotype has a handful of counts. J is TRBJ2-2 and V is TRBV23-1; TRBD2 matches at 10 bases. TRBV23-1 is known as an ORF, though its function is uncertain. The CDR3 is 15 residues long. Unmatched junction bases numbered 12, after V lost 7 bases and J lost 10 bases. CDR3 bases: TGCGCCAGCAAAACGACTAGCGGGCTTCAGATGGAGCTGTTTTTT. Its protein product is CASKTTSGLQMELFF.

This clonotype has more than one count but fewer than ten. The gene calls are TRBV6-5 and TRBJ1-6; D is perhaps TRBD1 (5 bases). Deletions cut 6 bases from V and 6 bases from J, with 12 bases between. CDR3 length equals 14 residues. Germline CDR1 is MNHEY and CDR2 is SVGAGI. In DNA form, the CDR3 reads TGTGCCAGCAGCCGAGACAGCCCTAATTCACCCCTCCACTTT. Protein sequence: CASSRDSPNSPLHF.

The chain uses TRBV2 and TRBJ2-3; D remains unclear. From germline, CDR1 is SNHLY and CDR2 FYNNEI. The CDR3 has 14 amino acids. Trimming left V 7 bases short and J 2 bases short, with 13 bases between. The CDR3 here is CASMSRPITDTQYF. CDR3 sequence (DNA): TGTGCCAGCATGAGCAGACCTATCACAGATACGCAGTATTTT.